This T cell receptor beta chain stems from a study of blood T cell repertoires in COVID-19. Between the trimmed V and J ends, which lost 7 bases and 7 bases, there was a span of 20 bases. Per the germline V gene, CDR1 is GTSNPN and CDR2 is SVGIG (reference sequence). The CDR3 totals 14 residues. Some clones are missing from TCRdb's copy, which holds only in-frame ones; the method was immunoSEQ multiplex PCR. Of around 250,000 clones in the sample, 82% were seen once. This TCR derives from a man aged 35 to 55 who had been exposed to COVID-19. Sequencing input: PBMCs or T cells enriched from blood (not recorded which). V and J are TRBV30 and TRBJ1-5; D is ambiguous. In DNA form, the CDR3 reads TGTGCCTCACACTCCGGTGGCCCCGGGCAGCCCCAGCATTTT. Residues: CASHSGGPGQPQHF. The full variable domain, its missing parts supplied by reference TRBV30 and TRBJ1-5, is SQTIHQWPATLVQPVGSPLSLECTVEGTSNPNLYWYRQAAGRGLQLLFYSVGIGQISSEVPQNLSASRPQDRQFILSSKKLLLSDSGFYLCASHSGGPGQPQHFGDGTRLSIL.